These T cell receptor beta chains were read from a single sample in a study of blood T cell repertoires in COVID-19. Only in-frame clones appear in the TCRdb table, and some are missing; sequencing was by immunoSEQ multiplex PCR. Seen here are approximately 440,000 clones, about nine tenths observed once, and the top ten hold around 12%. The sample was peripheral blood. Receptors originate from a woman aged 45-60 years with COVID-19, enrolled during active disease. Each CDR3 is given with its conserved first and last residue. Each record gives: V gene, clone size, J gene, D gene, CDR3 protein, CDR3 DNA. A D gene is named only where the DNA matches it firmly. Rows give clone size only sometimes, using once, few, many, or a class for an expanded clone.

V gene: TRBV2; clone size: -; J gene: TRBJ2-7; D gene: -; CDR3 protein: CASKVDLNRLPYEQYF; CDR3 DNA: TGTGCCAGCAAAGTCGATCTGAACCGACTACCCTACGAGCAGTACTTC
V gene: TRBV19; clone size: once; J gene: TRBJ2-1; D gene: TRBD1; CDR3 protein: CASSKPGTGRYNEQFF; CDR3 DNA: TGTGCCAGTAGTAAACCCGGGACAGGTCGTTACAATGAGCAGTTCTTC
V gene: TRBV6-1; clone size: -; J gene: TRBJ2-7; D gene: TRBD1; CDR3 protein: CASSETTGGRREQYF; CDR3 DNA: TGTGCCAGCAGTGAGACAACAGGGGGCCGGCGCGAGCAGTACTTC
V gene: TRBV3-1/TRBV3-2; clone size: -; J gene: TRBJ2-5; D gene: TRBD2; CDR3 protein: CASSPTLERGGRGTQYF; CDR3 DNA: TGTGCCAGCAGCCCTACGCTAGAGCGGGGGGGTCGGGGGACCCAGTACTTC
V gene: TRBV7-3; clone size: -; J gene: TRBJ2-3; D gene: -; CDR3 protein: CASSLRAVTDTQYF; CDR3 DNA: TGTGCCAGCAGCTTAAGGGCAGTCACAGATACGCAGTATTTT
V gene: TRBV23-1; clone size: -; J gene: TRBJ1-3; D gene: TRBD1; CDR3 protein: CASSKGGSFPGNTIYF; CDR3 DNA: TGCGCCAGCAGTAAAGGGGGCTCATTTCCTGGAAACACCATATATTTT
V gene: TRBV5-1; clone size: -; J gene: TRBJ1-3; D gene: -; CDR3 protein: CASSLSGGSGNTIYF; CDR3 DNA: TGCGCCAGCAGCTTATCGGGGGGCTCTGGAAACACCATATATTTT
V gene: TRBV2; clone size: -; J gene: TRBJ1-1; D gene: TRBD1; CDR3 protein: CASSEDRRNTEAFF; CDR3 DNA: TGTGCCAGCAGTGAGGACAGGAGGAACACTGAAGCTTTCTTT
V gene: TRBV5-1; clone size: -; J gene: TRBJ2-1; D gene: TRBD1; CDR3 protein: CASSWDRVREQFF; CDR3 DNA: TGCGCCAGCAGCTGGGACAGGGTGCGGGAGCAGTTCTTC
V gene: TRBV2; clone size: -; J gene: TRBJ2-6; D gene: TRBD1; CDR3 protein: CASNDRESAGANVLTF; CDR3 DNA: TGTGCCAGCAATGACAGGGAATCGGCTGGGGCCAACGTCCTGACTTTC
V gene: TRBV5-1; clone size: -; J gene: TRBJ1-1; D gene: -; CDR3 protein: CASSLAGEDTEAFF; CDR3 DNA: TGCGCCAGCAGCCTGGCGGGGGAGGACACTGAAGCTTTCTTT
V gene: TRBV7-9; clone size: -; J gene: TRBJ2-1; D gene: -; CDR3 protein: CASSLGASEQFF; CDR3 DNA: TGTGCCAGCAGCTTAGGCGCGAGTGAGCAGTTCTTC
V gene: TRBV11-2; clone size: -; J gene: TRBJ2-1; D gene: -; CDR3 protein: CASSLFGVGNEQFF; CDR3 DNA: TGTGCCAGCAGCTTATTCGGGGTGGGGAATGAGCAGTTCTTC
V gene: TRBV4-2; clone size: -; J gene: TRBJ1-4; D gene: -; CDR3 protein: CASSPEGGPTNEKLFF; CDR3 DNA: TGTGCCAGCAGCCCAGAGGGGGGACCAACTAATGAAAAACTGTTTTTT
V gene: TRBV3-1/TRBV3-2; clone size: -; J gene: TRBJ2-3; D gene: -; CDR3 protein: CASSLPGLGADTQYF; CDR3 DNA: TGTGCCAGCAGTCTTCCAGGGTTAGGGGCAGATACGCAGTATTTT
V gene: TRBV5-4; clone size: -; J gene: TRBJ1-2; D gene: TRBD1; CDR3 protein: CAYRDRGVYGYTF; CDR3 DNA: TGTGCCTACCGGGACAGGGGTGTCTATGGCTACACCTTC
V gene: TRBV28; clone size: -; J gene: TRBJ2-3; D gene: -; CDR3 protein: CASTSLMSTDTQYF; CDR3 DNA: TGTGCCAGCACCTCCCTAATGAGCACAGATACGCAGTATTTT
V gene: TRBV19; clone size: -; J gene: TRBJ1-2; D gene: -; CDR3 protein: CASNAVEHGYTF; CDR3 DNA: TGTGCCAGTAATGCGGTCGAGCATGGCTACACCTTC
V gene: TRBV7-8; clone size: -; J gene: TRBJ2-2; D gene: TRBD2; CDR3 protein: CASSPRAGDTGELFF; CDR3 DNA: TGTGCCAGCAGCCCAAGGGCGGGGGACACCGGGGAGCTGTTTTTT
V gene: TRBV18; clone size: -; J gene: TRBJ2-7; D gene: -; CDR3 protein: CASSPGQGLYYEQYF; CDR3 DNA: TGTGCCAGCTCACCAGGGCAGGGTCTCTACTACGAGCAGTACTTC